This is a list of T cell receptor beta chains from one sample in a study of identical twins. Each CDR3 protein is one row after TCRdb ran MiXCR on the 5' RACE reads. The sample lists hundreds of thousands of distinct CDR3 sequences; about 20% were seen once. The sample also formed part of further work on T cells expressing NK-cell markers.

The sequencing sample was made of PBMCs. The receptors were gathered from a woman younger than 30 in good health. CDR3s include the opening cysteine and the closing phenylalanine or tryptophan. D genes are given only for firm matches. Some rows mark clone size as missing; the rest say once, few, many or name a class of expanded clone.

>TRBJ1-4|TRBV7-8|-|few
CASSLGGVALGEKLFF
TGTGCCAGCAGCTTAGGGGGAGTCGCCTTGGGAGAAAAACTGTTTTTT
>TRBJ2-7|TRBV4-3|TRBD2|many
CASSQQASGRYEQYF
TGCGCCAGCAGCCAACAGGCTAGCGGGAGATACGAGCAGTACTTC
>TRBJ2-5|TRBV12-3/TRBV12-4|-|-
CASTTTGSRTQYF
TGTGCCAGTACTACAACAGGGTCTAGGACCCAGTACTTC
>TRBJ1-3|TRBV7-2|-|-
CASSPQTVFSGNTIYF
TGTGCCAGCAGCCCTCAGACAGTGTTCTCTGGAAACACCATATATTTT
>TRBJ2-7|TRBV20-1|TRBD2|-
CSAGRTSGGANEQYF
TGCAGTGCTGGCAGAACTAGCGGGGGGGCAAATGAGCAGTACTTC
>TRBJ2-7|TRBV29-1|-|many
CSVSGTAYEQYF
TGCAGCGTGTCAGGTACAGCATACGAGCAGTACTTC
>TRBJ2-5|TRBV28|TRBD1|-
CASREGGQIQETQYF
TGTGCCAGCAGGGAAGGGGGACAGATTCAAGAGACCCAGTACTTC
>TRBJ1-3|TRBV20-1|-|many
CSARDRRRASGNTIYF
TGCAGTGCTAGAGATCGCCGTAGGGCTTCTGGAAACACCATATATTTT
>TRBJ2-7|TRBV6-1|-|-
CASRIDTSSYEQYF
TGTGCCAGCAGGATAGACACCAGCTCCTACGAGCAGTACTTC
>TRBJ2-3|TRBV10-3|-|few
CAITRAIRTDTQYF
TGTGCCATCACCCGAGCGATCCGCACAGATACGCAGTATTTT
>TRBJ2-3|TRBV4-3|-|-
CASSQGSRATDTQYF
TGCGCCAGCAGCCAAGGATCTCGGGCCACAGATACGCAGTATTTT
>TRBJ2-4|TRBV12-5|-|-
CASGIGQKVQYF
TGTGCTAGTGGAATCGGACAGAAAGTTCAGTACTTC
>TRBJ2-2|TRBV7-9|-|-
CASSSAGTGELFF
TGTGCCAGCAGCTCCGCCGGGACCGGGGAGCTGTTTTTT
>TRBJ2-2|TRBV5-1|-|-
CASRDPRVGTNTGELFF
TGCGCCAGCAGAGACCCCCGCGTCGGGACGAACACCGGGGAGCTGTTTTTT